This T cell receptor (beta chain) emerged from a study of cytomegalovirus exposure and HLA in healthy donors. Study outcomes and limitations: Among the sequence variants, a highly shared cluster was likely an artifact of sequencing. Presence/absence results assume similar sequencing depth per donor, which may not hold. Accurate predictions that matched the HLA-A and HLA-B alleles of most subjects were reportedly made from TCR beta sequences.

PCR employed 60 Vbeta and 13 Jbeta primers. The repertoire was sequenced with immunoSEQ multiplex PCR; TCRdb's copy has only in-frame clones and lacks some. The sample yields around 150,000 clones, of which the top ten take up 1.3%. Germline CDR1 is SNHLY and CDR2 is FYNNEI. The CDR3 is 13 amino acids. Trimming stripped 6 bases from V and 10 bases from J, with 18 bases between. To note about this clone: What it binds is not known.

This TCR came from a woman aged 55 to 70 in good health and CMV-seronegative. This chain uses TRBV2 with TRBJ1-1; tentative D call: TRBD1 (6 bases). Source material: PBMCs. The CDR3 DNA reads TGTGCCAGCAGGGGAGAGGGGGTGTTTGGAGCTTTCTTT. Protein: CASRGEGVFGAFF.